These 13 T cell receptor beta chains were all obtained from the same sample, sequenced in a study of cytomegalovirus exposure and HLA in healthy donors. The PCR made use of 60 Vbeta and 13 Jbeta primers. Sequencing used immunoSEQ multiplex PCR; TCRdb keeps in-frame clones, though not all of them. The sample shows about 73,000 clones, around 75% of them seen only once. The sample taken for sequencing was PBMCs. Receptor source: a man in his 70s in good health and CMV-seronegative.

The V call is TRBV7-2, the J call TRBJ2-3; D gene unclear. Germline V gives CDR1 SGHTA, CDR2 FQGNSA. Trimming pared 0 bases from V and 8 bases from J, leaving 12 bases between. This CDR3 has 14 residues. CDR3 sequence (DNA): TGTGCCAGCAGCTTAGCCTTAGCTAGTGGTACGCAGTATTTT. Translating it yields CASSLALASGTQYF. The full variable domain, with the rest looked up from reference TRBV7-2 and TRBJ2-3, is GAGVSQSPSNKVTEKGKDVELRCDPISGHTALYWYRQSLGQGLEFLIYFQGNSAPDKSGLPSDRFSAERTGGSVSTLTIQRTQQEDSAVYLCASSLALASGTQYFGPGTRLTVL.

V gene TRBV5-1 combines with J gene TRBJ2-3; 12 bases line up with TRBD2. The CDR3 runs 16 residues. Trimming took 4 bases from V and 2 from J; bases not matched to a gene: 5. Germline V gives CDR1 SGHRS, CDR2 YFSETQ. CDR3 protein: CASSRGTSGPTDTQYF. CDR3 DNA: TGCGCCAGCAGCAGAGGGACTAGCGGGCCCACAGATACGCAGTATTTT.

This clone was detected only a few times. In nucleotides, the CDR3 is TGCGCCAGCAGCTTTACACAGGGGGCACCTAGGATGAACACTGAAGCTTTCTTT. Residues: CASSFTQGAPRMNTEAFF. The genes are TRBV5-1 and TRBJ1-1, with 9 bases that match TRBD1. This CDR3 region has 18 residues. The ends lost 2 bases at V and 0 bases at J; junction bases unmatched: 11. Germline assignment: CDR1 SGHRS and CDR2 YFSETQ.

With respect to this clone: Other DNA sequences in the sample encode the same CDR3. The CDR3 DNA sequence: TGTGCCAGCTCACCGATCCAGGGTGGCTACACCTTC. This encodes CASSPIQGGYTF. V is TRBV18 and J is TRBJ1-2, with D possibly being TRBD1 (5 bases). The CDR3 length is 12 residues. Trimming stripped 3 bases from V and 7 bases from J, with 9 bases between. The germline V gene has CDR1 KGHSH and CDR2 LQKENI.

The chain employs TRBV6-5 and TRBJ2-5; a possible D gene is TRBD1 (5 bases). With the DNA end fitting TRBJ2-7 better, the J assignment may be wrong. The CDR3 extends over 16 amino acids. Per germline, CDR1 MNHEY and CDR2 SVGAGI. The DNA for the CDR3 is TGTGCCAGCAGTTACTCGAGACAGCAGGGTTACTACGAGCAGTACTTC. Translating it yields CASSYSRQQGYYEQYF.

This chain uses TRBV6-6 with TRBJ2-7; D is uncertain. The CDR3 sequence is 11 residues long. With 5 bases removed from V and 6 bases from J, the gap between germline ends came to 8 bases. The V gene's germline CDR1 is MNHNY and CDR2 SVGAGI (reference sequence). This CDR3 reads CASSQLSEQYF. The CDR3 DNA reads TGTGCCAGCAGTCAACTGAGCGAGCAGTACTTC.

In this sample, this clone turned up once. This chain joins TRBV7-8 and TRBJ1-1, with 7 bases aligning to TRBD1. The CDR3 length is 17 residues. The V and J ends lost 5 bases and 0 bases, in that order; junction bases with no gene match: 12. CDR1 is SGHVS and CDR2 is FQNEAQ in the germline V gene. The CDR3 DNA sequence: TGTGCCAGCAGCCCCGCGGGCACACAGGGGTTGAACACTGAAGCTTTCTTT. This encodes CASSPAGTQGLNTEAFF. Full variable domain (remainder filled in from reference TRBV7-8 and TRBJ1-1): GAGVSQSPRYKVAKRGQDVALRCDPISGHVSLFWYQQALGQGPEFLTYFQNEAQLDKSGLPSDRFFAERPEGSVSTLKIQRTQQEDSAVYLCASSPAGTQGLNTEAFFGQGTRLTVV.

The chain combines TRBV7-2 with TRBJ1-1; weak D call: TRBD1 (6 bases). V lost 5 bases and J lost 2, with 15 bases in between. CDR3 length equals 15 residues. Germline-derived CDR1 and CDR2 are SGHTA and FQGNSA. The chain's CDR3 is CASSPRGGANTEAFF. The CDR3 region has the DNA TGTGCCAGCAGCCCAAGGGGGGGTGCAAACACTGAAGCTTTCTTT.

This clone was counted between two and nine times. J is TRBJ1-4 and V is TRBV5-6; no clear D gene. The CDR3 has 15 residues. Germline loops: CDR1 SGHDT, CDR2 YYEEEE. Trimming left V 0 bases short and J 7 bases short, with 13 bases between. The DNA for the CDR3 is TGTGCCAGCAGCTTGGGAACACTGGGAGGTGAAAAACTGTTTTTT. As protein: CASSLGTLGGEKLFF.

This clone was seen only a few times. V is TRBV14 and J is TRBJ1-2; 9 nucleotides match TRBD1. The V gene end was trimmed by 1 base and the J gene end by 9 bases; junction bases not matched to a gene: 3. CDR1 is SGHDN, CDR2 FVKESK, per germline. This CDR3 is 13 amino acids long. CDR3 coding DNA: TGTGCCAGCAGCCAAGCACAGGGGGCTAGCTACACCTTC. Translating gives CASSQAQGASYTF.

The J gene is TRBJ1-4, the V gene TRBV19, with D unclear. The CDR3 runs to 11 residues. Deletions cut 3 bases from V and 13 bases from J, with 9 bases between. Germline V lookup: CDR1 LNHDA, CDR2 SQIVND (reference sequence). The DNA of the CDR3 is TGTGCCAGTAGTATGGTCGGGTTACTGTTTTTT. Protein product: CASSMVGLLFF.

The J gene is TRBJ1-1, the V gene TRBV6-5, with 7 bases identical to TRBD1. Germline CDR1 MNHEY, CDR2 SVGAGI. CDR3 length: 13 amino acids. The V segment lost 8 bases and the J segment 6 bases; nucleotides outside the gene matches: 9. The CDR3 spells CASAYRGVAEAFF. In DNA, the CDR3 is TGTGCCAGCGCCTACAGGGGTGTGGCTGAAGCTTTCTTT.

The chain couples TRBV18 to TRBJ2-3, with D possibly being TRBD2 (6 bases). The germline V gene has CDR1 KGHSH and CDR2 LQKENI. There are 15 residues in the CDR3. Trimming took 3 bases from V and 4 from J, leaving 14 bases between them. In DNA, the CDR3 is TGTGCCAGCTCACCGCAGGACGGGAGAGCAGATACGCAGTATTTT. Translation: CASSPQDGRADTQYF.